Shown below are 11 T cell receptor beta chains from a single sample sequenced in a study of immune cell composition in non-small cell lung cancer. The table came from immunoSEQ multiplex PCR; TCRdb's copy has only in-frame clones and leaves some out. The sample includes roughly 3,800 clones, 70% to 85% seen only once; the top ten take about 7.5%. The sequenced material came from lung tumor tissue. The receptors here all came from a human donor with non-small cell lung cancer.

V gene TRBV28 combines with J gene TRBJ1-3, with 11 bases fitting TRBD1. V shed 6 bases, J shed 7 bases, and the junction held 17 bases outside the gene matches. This CDR3 comprises 18 residues. Germline CDR1 reads MDHEN; CDR2 reads SYDVKM. The DNA for the CDR3 is TGTGCCAGCAGCGTCTCGCCCGGGACAGGGGGACGCGGGAACACCATATATTTT. Translation gives CASSVSPGTGGRGNTIYF.

This clone was counted only a few times. J is TRBJ2-3 and V is TRBV4-2; 11 bases fit TRBD2. This CDR3 contains 17 residues. V shed 2 bases and J 6 bases; nucleotides not matched to a gene: 10. The germline gives CDR1 LGHNA, CDR2 YNFKEQ. CDR3 region: CASSQHLAGGISDTQYF. CDR3 in DNA: TGTGCCAGCAGCCAACACCTAGCGGGGGGAATCTCGGATACGCAGTATTTT.

This rearrangement joins TRBV9 to TRBJ2-1, with D possibly being TRBD2 (6 bases). Trimming shortened V by 3 bases and J by 11 bases, and 21 bases separated the two germline ends. Germline-derived CDR1 and CDR2 are SGDLS and YYNGEE. CDR3 size: 15 residues. Written as DNA, the CDR3 is TGTGCCAGCAGCGGGGGGGTCATCGGAGCTGCACAGCAGTTCTTC. It encodes CASSGGVIGAAQQFF.

The chain has TRBV28 and TRBJ2-1; TRBD1 agrees at 10 bases. Per the germline V gene, CDR1 is MDHEN and CDR2 is SYDVKM. J lost 1 base, V lost 8 bases, and 5 bases had no gene match. There are 15 residues in the CDR3. The DNA for the CDR3 is TGTGCCAGCTCATCGGACAGGGGGTCCTACAATGAGCAGTTCTTC. It translates to CASSSDRGSYNEQFF.

Written as DNA, the CDR3 is TGTGCCAGCAGCCACGGGACAGGGATTGGCTACACCTTC. It is translated as CASSHGTGIGYTF. V usage is TRBV7-9 and J usage is TRBJ1-2; TRBD1 matches at 9 bases. V was clipped by 5 bases and J by 7 bases; unmatched bases: 5. Germline CDR1 and CDR2: SEHNR and FQNEAQ (reference sequence). The CDR3 length is 13 residues. The full variable domain, its missing parts supplied by reference TRBV7-9 and TRBJ1-2, is DTGVSQNPRHKITKRGQNVTFRCDPISEHNRLYWYRQTLGQGPEFLTYFQNEAQLEKSRLLSDRFSAERPKGSFSTLEIQRTEQGDSAMYLCASSHGTGIGYTFGSGTRLTVV.

The V call is TRBV4-3, the J call TRBJ2-1, with D uncertain. The CDR3 has 20 amino acids. From germline, CDR1 is LGHNA and CDR2 YSLEER. V was trimmed by 1 base and J by 0 bases, leaving 22 bases between them. This CDR3 is CASSQGRNKARSSSYNEQFF. The DNA for the CDR3 is TGCGCCAGCAGCCAAGGGCGGAACAAAGCTCGCTCGAGCTCCTACAATGAGCAGTTCTTC.

This chain uses TRBV5-8 with TRBJ1-2, with D unresolved. The germline CDR1 and CDR2 sequences are SGHTS and YDEGEE. V was trimmed by 3 bases and J by 4 bases, leaving 16 bases between them. The CDR3 consists of 15 residues. CDR3 amino acids: CASSYAPEGSYGYTF. CDR3 coding DNA: TGTGCCAGCAGCTACGCCCCTGAGGGTAGCTATGGCTACACCTTC.

This clone was recorded a few times. The chain combines TRBV6-5 with TRBJ1-2; 9 bases line up with TRBD1. CDR1 and CDR2 (germline): MNHEY, SVGAGI. The length of the CDR3 is 15 residues. V lost 4 bases, J lost 3 bases, and 6 bases stayed unmatched. Written as DNA, the CDR3 is TGTGCCAGCAGTTCCCAGGGACAGGGACACTATGGCTACACCTTC. Residues: CASSSQGQGHYGYTF.

The rearrangement joins TRBV7-8 to TRBJ2-2, with TRBD2 identical over 10 bases. The CDR3 totals 16 residues. Trimming at V came to 6 bases and at J to 7 bases, leaving 11 bases not matched to a gene. Germline CDR1 SGHVS, CDR2 FQNEAQ. The CDR3 loop reads CASRPPSGGASGELFF. The CDR3 bases are TGTGCCAGCAGGCCACCGAGCGGGGGGGCCAGCGGGGAGCTGTTTTTT.

V usage is TRBV5-1 and J usage is TRBJ2-3; the D is unclear. V was shortened by 2 bases and J by 2 bases, with 6 bases between the two germline ends. The CDR3 is 13 residues long. Germline values: CDR1 SGHRS, CDR2 YFSETQ. The CDR3 DNA reads as TGCGCCAGCAGCTTACTCTTCACAGATACGCAGTATTTT. Encoded protein: CASSLLFTDTQYF.

This clone occurred once. V is TRBV18 and J is TRBJ1-2; perhaps TRBD1 as D (6 bases). Trimming left V 2 bases short and J 8 bases short, with 21 bases between. The CDR3 is made up of 16 amino acids. The germline V gene encodes CDR1 KGHSH and CDR2 LQKENI. As DNA, the CDR3 is TGTGCCAGCTCACCAACGGGGGGGACAAGTTCCGACGGCTACACCTTC. Translation gives CASSPTGGTSSDGYTF.